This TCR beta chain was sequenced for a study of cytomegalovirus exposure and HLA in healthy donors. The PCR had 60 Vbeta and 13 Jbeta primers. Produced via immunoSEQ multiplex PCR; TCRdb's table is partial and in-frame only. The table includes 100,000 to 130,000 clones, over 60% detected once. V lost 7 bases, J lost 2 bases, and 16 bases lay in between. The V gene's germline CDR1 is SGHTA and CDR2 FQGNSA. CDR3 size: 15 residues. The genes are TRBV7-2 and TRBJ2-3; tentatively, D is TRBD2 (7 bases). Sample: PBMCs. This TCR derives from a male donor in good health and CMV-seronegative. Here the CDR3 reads CASNEGGRATDTQYF. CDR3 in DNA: TGTGCCAGCAACGAGGGGGGGCGGGCCACAGATACGCAGTATTTT.